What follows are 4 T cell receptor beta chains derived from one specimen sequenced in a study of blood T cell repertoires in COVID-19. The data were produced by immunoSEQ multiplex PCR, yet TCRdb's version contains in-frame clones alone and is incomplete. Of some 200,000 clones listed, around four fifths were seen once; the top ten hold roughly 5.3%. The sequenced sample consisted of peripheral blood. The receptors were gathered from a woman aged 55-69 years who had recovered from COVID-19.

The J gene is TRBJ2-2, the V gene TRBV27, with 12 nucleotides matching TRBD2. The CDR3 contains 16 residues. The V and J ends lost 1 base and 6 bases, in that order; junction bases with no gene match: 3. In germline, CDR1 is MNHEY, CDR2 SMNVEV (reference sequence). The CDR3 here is CASSLWASGGAGELFF. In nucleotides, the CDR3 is TGTGCCAGCAGTTTATGGGCTAGCGGGGGGGCCGGGGAGCTGTTTTTT.

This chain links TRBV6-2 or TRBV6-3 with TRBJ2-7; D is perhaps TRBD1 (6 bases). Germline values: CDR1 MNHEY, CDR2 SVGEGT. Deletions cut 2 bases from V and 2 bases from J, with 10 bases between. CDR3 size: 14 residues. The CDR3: CASSYSRGPYEQYF. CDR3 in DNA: TGTGCCAGCAGTTACAGCAGGGGCCCCTACGAGCAGTACTTC.

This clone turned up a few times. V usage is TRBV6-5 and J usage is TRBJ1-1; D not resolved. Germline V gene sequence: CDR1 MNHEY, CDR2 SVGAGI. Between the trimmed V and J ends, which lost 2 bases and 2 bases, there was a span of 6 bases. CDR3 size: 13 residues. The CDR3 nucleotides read TGTGCCAGCAGTTACGGAGAAAACACTGAAGCTTTCTTT. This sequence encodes CASSYGENTEAFF.

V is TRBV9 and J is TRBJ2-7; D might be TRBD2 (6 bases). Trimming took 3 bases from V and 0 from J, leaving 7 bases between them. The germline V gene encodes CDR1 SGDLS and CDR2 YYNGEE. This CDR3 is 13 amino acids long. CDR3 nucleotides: TGTGCCAGCAGCGGCGGGGCCTCCTACGAGCAGTACTTC. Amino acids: CASSGGASYEQYF.